Presented here are 2 T cell receptor beta chains from one specimen sequenced in a study of early T cells in non-severe SARS-CoV-2 infection. Each CDR3 protein gets one entry after TCRdb re-called the 5' RACE reads with MiXCR. This sample has 28,000 or so distinct CDR3 sequences, with about 3.9% found just once. Source material: whole blood. The receptors originated from an adult who was a healthcare worker with PCR-confirmed SARS-CoV-2 infection or an uninfected control (not recorded which).

This clonotype was counted many times. This sequence joins TRBV7-9 and TRBJ1-1; TRBD1 matches at 7 bases. This CDR3 is built from 14 residues. Germline V gives CDR1 SEHNR, CDR2 FQNEAQ (reference sequence). V gave up 5 bases and J gave up 6 bases; unmatched junction bases: 9. The CDR3 sequence is CASSLPRQGPEAFF. The CDR3 region has the DNA TGTGCCAGCAGCCTACCCCGACAGGGACCTGAAGCTTTCTTT.

This clonotype was seen ten or more times. The chain links TRBV3-1 to TRBJ2-3; 13 bases line up with TRBD2. The CDR3 loop spans 15 amino acids. V was clipped by 6 bases and J by 6 bases; unmatched bases: 6. Germline CDR1 LGHDT, CDR2 YNNKEL (reference sequence). The CDR3, as DNA: TGTGCCAGCAGTTACGGGACTAGCGGGACGGATACGCAGTATTTT. Its translation is CASSYGTSGTDTQYF.